This T cell receptor beta chain was sequenced for a study of monozygotic twins with inflammatory bowel disease. Per the germline V gene, CDR1 is KGHDR and CDR2 is SFDVKD. CDR3 length: 12 amino acids. A word on this clonotype: Its antigen is currently unknown.

Study-wide findings and caveats: IBD patients exhibited fewer clonotypes shared with other individuals than healthy twins, particularly with disease activity.

TCRdb re-called the 5' RACE reads; one entry per CDR3 protein, DNA not given. The sample shows just over 300,000 distinct CDR3 sequences, and less than 6.5% sits with its ten largest clones. Source material: blood. The chain employs TRBV24-1 and TRBJ1-2; TCRdb designates TRBD1, a call that cannot be tested without DNA. This clonotype was obtained from a human donor with ulcerative colitis or Crohn's disease, or a healthy co-twin of an affected twin (not recorded which). CDR3 sequence: CATEQAPYGYTF.